One and the same sample provided the 22 T cell receptor beta chains below, sequenced in a study of post-analysis software for immune sequencing data. cDNA libraries for TCR beta contained unique molecular identifiers. TCRdb ran MiXCR on the PCR reads and lists one entry per CDR3 protein. The top ten clones hold around 4.8% of a sample with some 260,000 distinct CDR3 sequences, about 40% of them seen once. Study-wide findings and caveats: Included in a set of roughly five TRBV segments more frequent in patients than controls were TRBV5-6, TRBV5-1 and TRBV20-1.

No antigen has been identified for these receptors. Input material: blood. The source of these receptors is a girl aged 5-17 years with multiple sclerosis.

The chain joins TRBV9 to TRBJ2-7; 7 nucleotides agree with TRBD1. V lost 3 bases to trimming and J lost 6 bases; unmatched junction nucleotides: 6. Germline values: CDR1 SGDLS, CDR2 YYNGEE. The CDR3 extends over 13 amino acids. The chain's CDR3 is CASSATGPSEQYF. In DNA form, the CDR3 reads TGTGCCAGCAGCGCGACAGGGCCCTCCGAGCAGTACTTC. The full variable domain, with the rest looked up from reference TRBV9 and TRBJ2-7, is DSGVTQTPKHLITATGQRVTLRCSPRSGDLSVYWYQQSLDQGLQFLIQYYNGEERAKGNILERFSAQQFPDLHSELNLSSLELGDSALYFCASSATGPSEQYFGPGTRLTVT.

The gene calls are TRBV11-2 and TRBJ2-7; D perhaps matches TRBD2 (6 bases). CDR1 SGHAT and CDR2 FQNNGV come from the germline V gene. The V end lost 5 bases, the J end lost 3 bases, and 14 bases lay between the germline ends. The CDR3 has 14 residues. This CDR3 is CASSPASGLYEQYF. The CDR3 coding sequence is TGTGCCAGCAGCCCCGCCTCGGGACTCTACGAGCAGTACTTC. Drawing the rest from reference TRBV11-2 and TRBJ2-7, the complete variable domain is EAGVAQSPRYKIIEKRQSVAFWCNPISGHATLYWYQQILGQGPKLLIQFQNNGVVDDSQLPKDRFSAERLKGVDSTLKIQPAKLEDSAVYLCASSPASGLYEQYFGPGTRLTVT.

In its sample, this clonotype was seen many times. The chain is built from TRBV29-1 and TRBJ2-3; D unresolved. Germline lookup yields CDR1 SQVTM and CDR2 ANQGSEA. The V end was cut by 3 bases, the J end by 2 bases, with 12 bases between. The CDR3 has 14 residues. CDR3 sequence: CSVEDGLITDTQYF. CDR3 in DNA: TGCAGCGTTGAGGACGGCCTGATCACAGATACGCAGTATTTT.

This chain links TRBV5-1 with TRBJ1-4, with TRBD1 matching 7 bases. Germline V gene data show CDR1 as SGHRS and CDR2 as YFSETQ. This CDR3 is 15 amino acids long. V was clipped by 3 bases and J by 3 bases; unmatched bases: 5. The CDR3 DNA reads TGCGCCAGCAGCTATGGACAGGTTGCTAATGAAAAACTGTTTTTT. Encoded protein: CASSYGQVANEKLFF.

This clonotype occurred many times. This chain links TRBV7-9 with TRBJ2-3, with 7 nucleotides matching TRBD2. Looked up from germline, CDR1 is SEHNR and CDR2 is FQNEAQ (reference sequence). The CDR3 extends over 16 amino acids. The V segment lost 4 bases and the J segment 0 bases; nucleotides outside the gene matches: 7. This CDR3 reads CASSWGGGESTDTQYF. The CDR3 nucleotides are TGTGCCAGCAGCTGGGGGGGAGGGGAGAGCACAGATACGCAGTATTTT.

About this clonotype itself: Just one base apart from a much larger clone, this may be a read error. The rearrangement uses TRBV21-1 and TRBJ2-5; the DNA was not compared with TRBD1, the D call given in the table. TRBV21-1 is flagged as a pseudogene. The CDR3 length is 13 residues. CDR3 nucleotide sequence: TGTGCCAGCCGATTACAGGCCTACAATGAGCAGTACTTC. It yields the protein CASRLQAYNEQYF.

V usage is TRBV7-2 and J usage is TRBJ1-2; D unresolved. CDR1 SGHTA and CDR2 FQGNSA come from the germline V gene. This CDR3 region has 13 residues. V was shortened by 7 bases and J by 2 bases, with 11 bases between the two germline ends. This CDR3 is CASKAAANYGYTF. The CDR3 nucleotides are TGTGCCAGCAAGGCAGCTGCCAACTATGGCTACACCTTC.

The rearrangement joins TRBV20-1 to TRBJ1-1; a possible D gene is TRBD1 (6 bases). V was cut by 6 bases and J by 6 bases, with 14 bases left in between. The CDR3 runs to 12 residues. The germline gives CDR1 DFQATT, CDR2 SNEGSKA (reference sequence). In DNA, the CDR3 is TGCAGTGCGGACGGAGGGGGGGCTGAAGCTTTCTTT. Its protein is CSADGGGAEAFF.

This chain joins TRBV20-1 and TRBJ2-1; D gene uncertain. Trimming shortened V by 0 bases and J by 6 bases, and 6 bases separated the two germline ends. Germline V gene sequence: CDR1 DFQATT, CDR2 SNEGSKA (reference sequence). There are 12 residues in the CDR3. The CDR3 DNA reads TGCAGTGCTAGAGACCAGGTCAATGAGCAGTTCTTC. This translates into CSARDQVNEQFF.

DNA of the CDR3: TGTGCCAGCAGTCTAGGTCACTATGGCTACACCTTC. It translates to CASSLGHYGYTF. This chain joins TRBV12-3 or TRBV12-4 and TRBJ1-2; D gene ambiguous. V lost 5 bases to trimming and J lost 3 bases, with 7 bases between them. The CDR3 runs 12 residues.

This clonotype was recorded at least ten times. The rearrangement links TRBV5-6 to TRBJ2-1; no clear D gene. This CDR3 contains 13 residues. V gave up 1 base and J gave up 5 bases, with 7 bases separating them. Germline loops: CDR1 SGHDT, CDR2 YYEEEE. The chain's CDR3 is CASSLTTDNEQFF. The CDR3 bases are TGTGCCAGCAGCTTGACCACCGACAATGAGCAGTTCTTC. Filled out from reference TRBV5-6 and TRBJ2-1, the complete variable domain reads DAGVTQSPTHLIKTRGQQVTLRCSPKSGHDTVSWYQQALGQGPQFIFQYYEEEERQRGNFPDRFSGHQFPNYSSELNVNALLLGDSALYLCASSLTTDNEQFFGPGTRLTVL.

This clonotype was seen ten or more times. The rearrangement uses TRBV7-9 and TRBJ2-3, with D possibly TRBD2 on 5 matching bases. Germline values: CDR1 SEHNR, CDR2 FQNEAQ (reference sequence). V lost 1 base and J lost 1, with 9 bases in between. The CDR3 contains 15 residues. CDR3 sequence (DNA): TGTGCCAGCAGCTTAGGTAGCGCAGGCACAGATACGCAGTATTTT. Amino acids: CASSLGSAGTDTQYF.

The rearrangement uses TRBV20-1 and TRBJ1-1, with D possibly matching TRBD1 (5 bases). The CDR3 runs 18 residues. Per germline, CDR1 DFQATT and CDR2 SNEGSKA (reference sequence). The V end lost 1 base, the J end lost 0 bases, and 21 bases lay between the germline ends. The CDR3 protein is CSARARVRERGMNTEAFF. For the CDR3, the DNA is TGCAGTGCTAGAGCACGAGTCCGGGAGAGGGGCATGAACACTGAAGCTTTCTTT.

This chain links TRBV12-3 or TRBV12-4 with TRBJ2-5; 10 bases line up with TRBD1. With the DNA end fitting TRBJ2-7 better, the J assignment may be wrong. This CDR3 has 15 residues. The DNA of the CDR3 is TGTGCCAGCAGCGAACCCGGGACAGGGGTAAACGAGCAGTACTTC. Amino acid sequence: CASSEPGTGVNEQYF.

Details on this clonotype: One end of the junction fails to match germline, which may point to a read error. The chain employs TRBV5-1 and TRBJ1-2; tentatively, D is TRBD1 (5 bases). Per germline, CDR1 SGHRS and CDR2 YFSETQ. The CDR3 is 13 residues long. The CDR3 protein is CASSAEGSYVYTF. CDR3 in DNA: TGCGCCAGCAGCGCAGAGGGGTCTTATGTCTACACCTTC. Supplemented by reference TRBV5-1 and TRBJ1-2, the full variable domain reads KAGVTQTPRYLIKTRGQQVTLSCSPISGHRSVSWYQQTPGQGLQFLFEYFSETQRNKGNFPGRFSGRQFSNSRSEMNVSTLELGDSALYLCASSAEGSYVYTFGSGTRLTVV.

The V and J genes are TRBV7-8 and TRBJ1-2, with D tentatively TRBD1 (6 bases). Germline CDR1 and CDR2: SGHVS and FQNEAQ. The CDR3 contains 11 residues. The germline V and J ends were trimmed by 5 bases and 14 bases, with 15 bases remaining between them. The CDR3: CASSTGGHPTF. DNA of the CDR3: TGTGCCAGCAGCACGGGGGGGCACCCGACCTTC.

In this sample, this clonotype turned up many times. This chain links TRBV15 with TRBJ2-3; possibly TRBD2 for D (7 bases). The CDR3 sequence is 15 residues long. V lost 4 bases, J lost 0 bases, and 11 bases lay in between. CDR1 LNHNV and CDR2 YYDKDF come from the germline V gene (reference sequence). The CDR3 protein is CATSKGGGSTDTQYF. The CDR3 DNA follows: TGTGCCACCAGCAAAGGGGGGGGGAGCACAGATACGCAGTATTTT. Looking up the rest from reference TRBV15 and TRBJ2-3 gives the full variable domain: DAMVIQNPRYQVTQFGKPVTLSCSQTLNHNVMYWYQQKSSQAPKLLFHYYDKDFNNEADTPDNFQSRRPNTSFCFLDIRSPGLGDTAMYLCATSKGGGSTDTQYFGPGTRLTVL.

This rearrangement joins TRBV7-2 to TRBJ2-5; D is unclear. This CDR3 contains 11 residues. V was trimmed by 5 bases and J by 11 bases, leaving 12 bases between them. Germline V CDR1 and CDR2: SGHTA, FQGNSA. The CDR3 region has the DNA TGTGCCAGCAGCCCCCAAGGAGAGCAGTACTTC. Translating it yields CASSPQGEQYF. Full variable domain (rest looked up from reference TRBV7-2 and TRBJ2-5): GAGVSQSPSNKVTEKGKDVELRCDPISGHTALYWYRQSLGQGLEFLIYFQGNSAPDKSGLPSDRFSAERTGGSVSTLTIQRTQQEDSAVYLCASSPQGEQYFGPGTRLLVL.

The genes are TRBV5-1 and TRBJ2-1; D is uncertain. Germline-derived CDR1 and CDR2 are SGHRS and YFSETQ. The CDR3 extends over 14 amino acids. Trimming removed 4 bases at V and 9 bases at J, with 17 bases between. CDR3 sequence: CASSLQSDHGEQFF. CDR3 DNA: TGCGCCAGCAGCCTTCAGTCGGATCACGGTGAGCAGTTCTTC.

At least ten counts were recorded for this clonotype. This rearrangement joins TRBV20-1 to TRBJ2-3; the match to TRBD2 covers 10 bases. After removal of 2 bases from V and 1 base from J, the junction contained 6 bases not matched to a gene. The CDR3 runs to 16 residues. From germline, CDR1 is DFQATT and CDR2 SNEGSKA (reference sequence). The CDR3 DNA follows: TGCAGTGCTAGATCTCGGACTAGCGGTCGCACAGATACGCAGTATTTT. Its translation: CSARSRTSGRTDTQYF.

The genes are TRBV5-1 and TRBJ1-1; 8 bases are shared with TRBD1. After removal of 4 bases from V and 4 bases from J, the junction contained 6 bases not matched to a gene. This CDR3 spans 14 amino acids. From germline, CDR1 is SGHRS and CDR2 YFSETQ. The CDR3 reads CASSPGQAFTEAFF. The CDR3, as DNA: TGCGCCAGCAGCCCGGGACAGGCCTTCACTGAAGCTTTCTTT.

Points on this clonotype: Since a much larger clone is just one base distant, this may be a read error. V gene TRBV10-2 combines with J gene TRBJ2-1; D perhaps matches TRBD2 (5 bases). The J call may be incorrect, as the DNA end agrees better with TRBJ2-7. CDR1 is WSHSY, CDR2 SAAADI, per germline. The CDR3 loop spans 14 amino acids. CDR3 coding DNA: TGCGCCAGCAGTGAGTCAGAGGGTTACAATGAGCAGTACTTC. This gives the protein CASSESEGYNEQYF.